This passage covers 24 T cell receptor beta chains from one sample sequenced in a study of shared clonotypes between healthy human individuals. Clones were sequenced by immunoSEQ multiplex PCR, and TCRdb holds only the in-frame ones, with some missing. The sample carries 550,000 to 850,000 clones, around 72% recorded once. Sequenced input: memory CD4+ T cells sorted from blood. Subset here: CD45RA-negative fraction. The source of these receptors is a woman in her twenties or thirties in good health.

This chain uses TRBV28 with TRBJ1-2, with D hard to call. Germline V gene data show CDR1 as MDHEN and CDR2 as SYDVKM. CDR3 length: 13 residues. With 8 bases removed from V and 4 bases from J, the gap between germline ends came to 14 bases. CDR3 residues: CASQRQDRYGYTF. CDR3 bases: TGTGCCAGCCAACGGCAGGACCGCTATGGCTACACCTTC.

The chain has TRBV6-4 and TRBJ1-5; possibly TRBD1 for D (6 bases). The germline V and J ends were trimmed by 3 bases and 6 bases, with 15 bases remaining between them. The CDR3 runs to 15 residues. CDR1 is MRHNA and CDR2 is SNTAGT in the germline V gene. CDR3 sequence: CASSETSGEGQPQHF. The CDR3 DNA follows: TGTGCCAGCAGTGAAACCTCAGGGGAAGGTCAGCCCCAGCATTTT.

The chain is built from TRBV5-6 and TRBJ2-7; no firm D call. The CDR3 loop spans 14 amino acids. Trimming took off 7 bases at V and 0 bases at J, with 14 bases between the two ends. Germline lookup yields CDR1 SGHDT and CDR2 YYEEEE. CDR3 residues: CASSPQTSSYEQYF. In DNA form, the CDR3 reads TGTGCCAGCTCCCCTCAGACCAGCTCCTACGAGCAGTACTTC.

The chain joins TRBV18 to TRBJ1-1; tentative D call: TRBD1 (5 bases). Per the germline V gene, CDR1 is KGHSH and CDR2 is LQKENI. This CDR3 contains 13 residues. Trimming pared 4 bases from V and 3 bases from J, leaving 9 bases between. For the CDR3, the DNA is TGTGCCAGCTCACAGGGGCGGGACACTGAAGCTTTCTTT. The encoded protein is CASSQGRDTEAFF. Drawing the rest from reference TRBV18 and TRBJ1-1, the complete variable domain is NAGVMQNPRHLVRRRGQEARLRCSPMKGHSHVYWYRQLPEEGLKFMVYLQKENIIDESGMPKERFSAEFPKEGPSILRIQQVVRGDSAAYFCASSQGRDTEAFFGQGTRLTVV.

The CDR3 nucleotides read TGCGCCAGCAGCCAAGAAGGACCGAAGGACATTCAGTACTTC. Amino acid sequence: CASSQEGPKDIQYF. The chain carries TRBV4-1 and TRBJ2-4; D gene ambiguous. The V and J ends lost 0 bases and 8 bases respectively, with 11 bases between them. This CDR3 spans 14 amino acids. Germline values: CDR1 MGHRA, CDR2 YSYEKL.

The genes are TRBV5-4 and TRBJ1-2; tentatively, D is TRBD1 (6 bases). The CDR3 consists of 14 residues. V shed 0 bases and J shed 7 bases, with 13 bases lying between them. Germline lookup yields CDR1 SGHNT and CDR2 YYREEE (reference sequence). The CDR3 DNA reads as TGTGCCAGCAGCTTGGGTCAACCGGGGGCTGGCTACACCTTC. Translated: CASSLGQPGAGYTF.

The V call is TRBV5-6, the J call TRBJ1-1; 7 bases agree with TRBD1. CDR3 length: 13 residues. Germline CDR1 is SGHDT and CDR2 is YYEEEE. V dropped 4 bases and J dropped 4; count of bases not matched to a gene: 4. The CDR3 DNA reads TGTGCCAGCAGCCTAAGGGACAGCACTGAAGCTTTCTTT. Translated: CASSLRDSTEAFF. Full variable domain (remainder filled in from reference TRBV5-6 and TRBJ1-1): DAGVTQSPTHLIKTRGQQVTLRCSPKSGHDTVSWYQQALGQGPQFIFQYYEEEERQRGNFPDRFSGHQFPNYSSELNVNALLLGDSALYLCASSLRDSTEAFFGQGTRLTVV.

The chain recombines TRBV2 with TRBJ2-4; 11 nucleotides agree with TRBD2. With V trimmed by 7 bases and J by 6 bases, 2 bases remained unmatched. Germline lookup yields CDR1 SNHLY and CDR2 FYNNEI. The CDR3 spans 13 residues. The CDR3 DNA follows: TGTGCCAGCACCGGACTAGCGGGAAACATTCAGTACTTC. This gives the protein CASTGLAGNIQYF.

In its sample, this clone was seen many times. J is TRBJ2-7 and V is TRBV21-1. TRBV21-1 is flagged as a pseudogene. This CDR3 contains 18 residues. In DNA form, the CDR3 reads TGTGCCAGCAGCCCAAAAGAAATTAAGAGAGGGGACGCCTACGAGCAGTACTTC. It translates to CASSPKEIKRGDAYEQYF.

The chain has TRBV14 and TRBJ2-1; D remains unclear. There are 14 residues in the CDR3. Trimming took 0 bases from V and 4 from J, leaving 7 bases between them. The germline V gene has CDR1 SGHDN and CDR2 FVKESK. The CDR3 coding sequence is TGTGCCAGCAGCCAAGAAGGCAGTTACAATGAGCAGTTCTTC. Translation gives CASSQEGSYNEQFF.

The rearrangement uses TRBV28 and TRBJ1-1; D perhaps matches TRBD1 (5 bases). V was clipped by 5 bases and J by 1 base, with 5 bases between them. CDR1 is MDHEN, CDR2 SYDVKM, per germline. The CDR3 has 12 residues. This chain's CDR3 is CASSQGNTEAFF. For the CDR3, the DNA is TGTGCCAGCAGTCAGGGGAACACTGAAGCTTTCTTT.

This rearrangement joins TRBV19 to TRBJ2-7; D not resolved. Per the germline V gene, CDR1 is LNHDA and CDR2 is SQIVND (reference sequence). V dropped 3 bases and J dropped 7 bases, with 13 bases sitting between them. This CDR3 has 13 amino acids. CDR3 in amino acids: CASSILGEYEQYF. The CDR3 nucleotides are TGTGCCAGTAGTATTTTGGGTGAATATGAGCAGTACTTC.

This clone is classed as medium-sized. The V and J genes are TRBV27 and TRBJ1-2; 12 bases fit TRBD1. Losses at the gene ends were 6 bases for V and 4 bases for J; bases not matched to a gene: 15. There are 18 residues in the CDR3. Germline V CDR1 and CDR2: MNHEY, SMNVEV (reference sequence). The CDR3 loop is CASSLLAGTGGESYGYTF. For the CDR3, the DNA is TGTGCCAGCAGCTTACTTGCCGGGACAGGGGGCGAGAGCTATGGCTACACCTTC.

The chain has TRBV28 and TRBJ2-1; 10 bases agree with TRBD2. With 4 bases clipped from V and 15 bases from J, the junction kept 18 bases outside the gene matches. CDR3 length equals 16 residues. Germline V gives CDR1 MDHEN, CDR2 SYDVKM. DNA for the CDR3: TGTGCCAGCAGTTCACCGGCTAGCGGGAGCAGACCCCCGCTGTTCTTC. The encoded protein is CASSSPASGSRPPLFF.

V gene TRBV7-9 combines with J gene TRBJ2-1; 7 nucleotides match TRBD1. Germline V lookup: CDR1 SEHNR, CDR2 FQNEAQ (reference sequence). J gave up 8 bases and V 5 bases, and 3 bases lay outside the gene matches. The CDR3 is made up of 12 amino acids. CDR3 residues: CASSQTGDEQFF. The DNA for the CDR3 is TGTGCCAGCAGCCAAACAGGGGATGAGCAGTTCTTC.

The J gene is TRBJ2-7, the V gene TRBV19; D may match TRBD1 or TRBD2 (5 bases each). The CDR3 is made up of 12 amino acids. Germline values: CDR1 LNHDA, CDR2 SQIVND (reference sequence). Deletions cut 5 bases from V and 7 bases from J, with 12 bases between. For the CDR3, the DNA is TGTGCCAGTAGTGCCGGGGCGAGGGAGCAGTACTTC. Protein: CASSAGAREQYF.

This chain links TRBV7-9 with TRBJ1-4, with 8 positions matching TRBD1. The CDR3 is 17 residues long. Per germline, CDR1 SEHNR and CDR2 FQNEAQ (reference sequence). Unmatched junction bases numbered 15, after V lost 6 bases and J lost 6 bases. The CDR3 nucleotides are TGTGCCAGCAGTCCATATCCGGGACAGGCAGAACATGAAAAACTGTTTTTT. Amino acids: CASSPYPGQAEHEKLFF.

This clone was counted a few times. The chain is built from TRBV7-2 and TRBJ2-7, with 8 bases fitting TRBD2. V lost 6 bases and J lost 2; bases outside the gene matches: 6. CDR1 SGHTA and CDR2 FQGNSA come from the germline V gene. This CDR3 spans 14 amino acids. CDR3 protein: CASRSEAGAYEQYF. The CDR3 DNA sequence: TGTGCCAGCAGATCCGAAGCGGGGGCCTACGAGCAGTACTTC.

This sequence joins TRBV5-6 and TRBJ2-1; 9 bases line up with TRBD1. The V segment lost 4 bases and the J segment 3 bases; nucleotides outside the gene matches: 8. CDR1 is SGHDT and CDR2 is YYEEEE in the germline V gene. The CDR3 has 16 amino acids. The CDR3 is CASSTDRGRVYNEQFF. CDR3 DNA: TGTGCCAGCAGCACGGACAGGGGCCGAGTCTACAATGAGCAGTTCTTC.

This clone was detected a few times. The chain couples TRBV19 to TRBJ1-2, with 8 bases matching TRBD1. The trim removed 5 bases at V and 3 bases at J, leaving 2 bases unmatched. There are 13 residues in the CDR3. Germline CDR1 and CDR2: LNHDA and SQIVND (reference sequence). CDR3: CASSSGQDYGYTF. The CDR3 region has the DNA TGTGCCAGTAGTTCGGGACAGGACTATGGCTACACCTTC. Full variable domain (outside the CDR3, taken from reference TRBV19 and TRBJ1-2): DGGITQSPKYLFRKEGQNVTLSCEQNLNHDAMYWYRQDPGQGLRLIYYSQIVNDFQKGDIAEGYSVSREKKESFPLTVTSAQKNPTAFYLCASSSGQDYGYTFGSGTRLTVV.

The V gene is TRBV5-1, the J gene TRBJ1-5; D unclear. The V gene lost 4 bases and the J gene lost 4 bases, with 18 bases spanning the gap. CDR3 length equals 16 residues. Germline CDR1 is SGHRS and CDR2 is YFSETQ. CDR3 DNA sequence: TGCGCCAGCAGCCCAACCGCCGACGGACCAAATCAGCCCCAGCATTTT. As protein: CASSPTADGPNQPQHF.

CDR3 in amino acids: CASSQTGTSGQETQYF. Here the CDR3 DNA reads TGTGCCAGCAGCCAAACCGGGACTAGCGGACAAGAGACCCAGTACTTC. The chain joins TRBV14 to TRBJ2-5, with 11 positions matching TRBD2. CDR1 is SGHDN, CDR2 FVKESK, per germline. Unmatched junction bases numbered 4, after V lost 2 bases and J lost 2 bases. This CDR3 is 16 amino acids long.

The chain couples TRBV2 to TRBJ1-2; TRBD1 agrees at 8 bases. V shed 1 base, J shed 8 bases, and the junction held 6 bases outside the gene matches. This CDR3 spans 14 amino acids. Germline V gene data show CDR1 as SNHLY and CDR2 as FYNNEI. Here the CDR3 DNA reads TGTGCCAGCAGTGAAGTCGGGGCAGGGGGCGGCTACACCTTC. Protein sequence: CASSEVGAGGGYTF.

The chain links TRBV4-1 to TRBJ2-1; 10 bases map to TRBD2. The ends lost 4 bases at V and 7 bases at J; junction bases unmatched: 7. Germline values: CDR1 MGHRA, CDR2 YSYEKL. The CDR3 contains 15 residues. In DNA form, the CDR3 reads TGCGCCAGCAGCCCGGGACTAGCGCTCCGAAATGAGCAGTTCTTC. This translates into CASSPGLALRNEQFF.